The rows below give T cell receptor beta chains drawn from one sample of a study of human T cells and chemical hapten exposure. TCRdb re-called the RACE reads with MiXCR, one entry per CDR3 protein. The table lists around 110,000 distinct CDR3 sequences, 12% of them singletons. This specimen was whole blood, taken in connection with sensitization to the hapten diphenylcyclopropenone (DPC). Receptors were obtained from a woman aged 45-60 years with alopecia areata. Some clones in this sample may be carry-over from other donors' samples. Both conserved end residues are part of each CDR3. Each record gives: CDR3 protein, CDR3 DNA, D gene, V gene, clone size, J gene. D genes are given only for firm matches. A row's size may be missing; if present it is once, few, many or a size class.

cdr3_aa: CASSLRNEAFF; cdr3_nt: TGTGCCAGCAGCTTGCGAAATGAAGCTTTCTTT; d_call: NA; v_call: TRBV5-5; clone_size: few; j_call: TRBJ1-1
cdr3_aa: CASSRGTANEKLFF; cdr3_nt: TGCGCCAGCAGCCGCGGGACAGCGAATGAAAAACTGTTTTTT; d_call: TRBD1; v_call: TRBV4-1; clone_size: many; j_call: TRBJ1-4
cdr3_aa: CASSLGGPPDYGYTF; cdr3_nt: TGTGCCAGCAGCCTAGGGGGGCCCCCTGACTATGGCTACACCTTC; d_call: NA; v_call: TRBV7-6; clone_size: many; j_call: TRBJ1-2
cdr3_aa: CASSYGDQETQYF; cdr3_nt: TGTGCCAGCAGTTACGGGGACCAAGAGACCCAGTACTTC; d_call: NA; v_call: TRBV6-5; clone_size: NA; j_call: TRBJ2-5
cdr3_aa: CASRGGLPGTGELFF; cdr3_nt: TGTGCCAGCAGGGGCGGCCTCCCCGGAACCGGGGAGCTGTTTTTT; d_call: NA; v_call: TRBV28; clone_size: many; j_call: TRBJ2-2
cdr3_aa: CASNFLPGQGSYNSPLHF; cdr3_nt: TGTGCCAGCAACTTCCTCCCGGGACAGGGCTCCTATAATTCACCCCTCCACTTT; d_call: TRBD1; v_call: TRBV27; clone_size: few; j_call: TRBJ1-6
cdr3_aa: CASSKVTGTGVDQPQHF; cdr3_nt: TGTGCCAGTAGTAAAGTAACCGGGACAGGGGTCGATCAGCCCCAGCATTTT; d_call: TRBD1; v_call: TRBV19; clone_size: few; j_call: TRBJ1-5
cdr3_aa: CASRVDVLGSPLHF; cdr3_nt: TGTGCCAGCAGGGTGGACGTGCTCGGTTCACCCCTCCACTTT; d_call: NA; v_call: TRBV27; clone_size: few; j_call: TRBJ1-6
cdr3_aa: CASSPTVSRSYAYGYTF; cdr3_nt: TGTGCCAGCTCCCCGACAGTCTCTCGCTCCTATGCCTATGGCTACACCTTC; d_call: NA; v_call: TRBV18; clone_size: NA; j_call: TRBJ1-2
cdr3_aa: CGTEAYEQYF; cdr3_nt: TGTGGCACCGAGGCCTACGAGCAGTACTTC; d_call: NA; v_call: TRBV28; clone_size: NA; j_call: TRBJ2-7
cdr3_aa: CASSPTGSSNQPQHF; cdr3_nt: TGTGCCAGCAGTCCGACAGGGTCTAGCAATCAGCCCCAGCATTTT; d_call: TRBD1; v_call: TRBV28; clone_size: many; j_call: TRBJ1-5
cdr3_aa: CASSLAAPDTQYF; cdr3_nt: TGTGCCAGCAGTTTAGCGGCCCCAGATACGCAGTATTTT; d_call: NA; v_call: TRBV12-3/TRBV12-4; clone_size: NA; j_call: TRBJ2-3
cdr3_aa: CATGDTQYF; cdr3_nt: TGTGCCACCGGGGATACGCAGTATTTT; d_call: NA; v_call: TRBV28; clone_size: many; j_call: TRBJ2-3
cdr3_aa: CASSLPHWRAYEQYF; cdr3_nt: TGTGCCAGCAGCTTACCACACTGGCGGGCCTACGAGCAGTACTTC; d_call: NA; v_call: TRBV11-2; clone_size: many; j_call: TRBJ2-7
cdr3_aa: CASSSWDRAGDTQYF; cdr3_nt: TGTGCCAGCAGCTCATGGGACAGGGCGGGAGATACGCAGTATTTT; d_call: TRBD1; v_call: TRBV7-9; clone_size: few; j_call: TRBJ2-3
cdr3_aa: CASSSRDRAAGEQYF; cdr3_nt: TGTGCCAGCAGCTCTAGAGACAGGGCGGCTGGGGAGCAGTACTTC; d_call: TRBD1; v_call: TRBV7-9; clone_size: NA; j_call: TRBJ2-7
cdr3_aa: CASSSLAGKTGELFF; cdr3_nt: TGTGCCAGCAGCTCCCTAGCGGGAAAGACCGGGGAGCTGTTTTTT; d_call: TRBD2; v_call: TRBV11-2; clone_size: NA; j_call: TRBJ2-2
cdr3_aa: CASSFTLAGARYEQFF; cdr3_nt: TGTGCCAGCAGCTTTACTCTAGCGGGGGCCAGGTATGAGCAGTTCTTC; d_call: TRBD2; v_call: TRBV5-8; clone_size: many; j_call: TRBJ2-1
cdr3_aa: CASSSGVREQYF; cdr3_nt: TGTGCCAGCAGCTCGGGAGTCCGGGAGCAGTACTTC; d_call: NA; v_call: TRBV7-9; clone_size: many; j_call: TRBJ2-7
cdr3_aa: CASSRDSYSYEQYF; cdr3_nt: TGCGCCAGCAGCCGGGACAGCTACTCCTACGAGCAGTACTTC; d_call: TRBD1; v_call: TRBV5-1; clone_size: many; j_call: TRBJ2-7
cdr3_aa: CASSKTGSFNQPQHF; cdr3_nt: TGTGCCAGCAGCAAGACAGGGTCTTTCAATCAGCCCCAGCATTTT; d_call: TRBD1; v_call: TRBV7-8; clone_size: few; j_call: TRBJ1-5
cdr3_aa: CASSLVPQGEQYF; cdr3_nt: TGCGCCAGCAGCTTGGTTCCACAGGGCGAGCAGTACTTC; d_call: NA; v_call: TRBV5-1; clone_size: many; j_call: TRBJ2-7
cdr3_aa: CASSQYVDEKLFF; cdr3_nt: TGCGCCAGCAGCCAATACGTCGATGAAAAACTGTTTTTT; d_call: NA; v_call: TRBV4-1; clone_size: many; j_call: TRBJ1-4
cdr3_aa: CASSPFTSGGGSEQYF; cdr3_nt: TGTGCCAGCTCACCGTTTACTAGCGGGGGAGGAAGTGAGCAGTACTTC; d_call: TRBD2; v_call: TRBV18; clone_size: NA; j_call: TRBJ2-7